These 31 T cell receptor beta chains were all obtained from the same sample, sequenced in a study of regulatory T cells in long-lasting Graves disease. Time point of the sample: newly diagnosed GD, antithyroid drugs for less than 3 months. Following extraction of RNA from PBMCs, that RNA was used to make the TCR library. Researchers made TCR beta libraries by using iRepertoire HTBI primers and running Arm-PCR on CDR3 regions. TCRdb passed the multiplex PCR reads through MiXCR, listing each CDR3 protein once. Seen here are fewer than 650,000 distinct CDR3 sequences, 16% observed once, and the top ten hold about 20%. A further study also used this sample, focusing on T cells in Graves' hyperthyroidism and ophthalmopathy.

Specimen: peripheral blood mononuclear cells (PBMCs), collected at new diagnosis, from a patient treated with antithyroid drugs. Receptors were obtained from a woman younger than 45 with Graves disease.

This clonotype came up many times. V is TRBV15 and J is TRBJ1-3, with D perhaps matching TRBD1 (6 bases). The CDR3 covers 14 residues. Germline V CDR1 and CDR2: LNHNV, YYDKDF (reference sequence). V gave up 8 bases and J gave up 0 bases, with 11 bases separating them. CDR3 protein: CATWEQGSGNTIYF. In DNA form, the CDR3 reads TGTGCCACCTGGGAACAGGGCTCTGGAAACACCATATATTTT.

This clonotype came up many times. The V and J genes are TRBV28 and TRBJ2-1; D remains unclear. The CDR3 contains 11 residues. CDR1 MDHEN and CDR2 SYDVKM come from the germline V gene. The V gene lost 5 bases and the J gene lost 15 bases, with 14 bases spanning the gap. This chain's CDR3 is CASSVDLGTFF. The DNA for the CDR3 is TGTGCCAGCAGTGTCGACCTGGGCACGTTCTTC.

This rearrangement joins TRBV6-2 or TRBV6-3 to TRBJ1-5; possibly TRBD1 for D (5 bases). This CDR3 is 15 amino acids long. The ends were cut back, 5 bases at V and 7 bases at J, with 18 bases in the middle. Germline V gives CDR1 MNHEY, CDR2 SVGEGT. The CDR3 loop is CASSNLPRGEQPQHF. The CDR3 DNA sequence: TGTGCCAGCAGTAACCTCCCCCGGGGCGAGCAGCCCCAGCATTTT.

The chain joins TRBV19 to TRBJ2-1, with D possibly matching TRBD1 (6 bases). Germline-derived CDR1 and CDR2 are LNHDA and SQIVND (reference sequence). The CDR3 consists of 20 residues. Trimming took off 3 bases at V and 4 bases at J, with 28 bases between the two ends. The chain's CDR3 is CASSIPFLLGTLEPYNEQFF. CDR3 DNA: TGTGCCAGTAGTATTCCGTTCCTTCTCGGGACACTAGAGCCATACAATGAGCAGTTCTTC.

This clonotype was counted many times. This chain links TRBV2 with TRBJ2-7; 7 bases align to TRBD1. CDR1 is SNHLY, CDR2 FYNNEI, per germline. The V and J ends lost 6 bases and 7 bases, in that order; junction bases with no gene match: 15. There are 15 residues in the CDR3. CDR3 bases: TGTGCCAGCAGGCCCCCGGGACAGTCCCTTCGGGAGCAGTACTTC. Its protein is CASRPPGQSLREQYF.

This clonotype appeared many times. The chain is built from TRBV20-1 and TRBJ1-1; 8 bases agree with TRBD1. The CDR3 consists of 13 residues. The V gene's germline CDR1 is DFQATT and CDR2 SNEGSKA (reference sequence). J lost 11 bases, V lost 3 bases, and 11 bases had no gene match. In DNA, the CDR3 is TGCAGTGCTAGTATGTCGGGACAGGCGGTTGCTTTCTTT. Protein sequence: CSASMSGQAVAFF.

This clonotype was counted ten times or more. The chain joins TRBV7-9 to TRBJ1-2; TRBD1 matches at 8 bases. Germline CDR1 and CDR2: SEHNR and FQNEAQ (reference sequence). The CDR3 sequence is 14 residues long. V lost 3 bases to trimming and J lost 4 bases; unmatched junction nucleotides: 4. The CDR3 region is CASSFGTGFYGYTF. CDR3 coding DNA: TGTGCCAGCAGCTTTGGGACAGGTTTCTATGGCTACACCTTC.

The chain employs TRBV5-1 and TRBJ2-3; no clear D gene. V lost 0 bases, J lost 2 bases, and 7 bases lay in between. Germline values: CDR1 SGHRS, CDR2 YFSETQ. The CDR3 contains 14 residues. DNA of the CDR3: TGCGCCAGCAGCTTGGTGGACCTCACAGATACGCAGTATTTT. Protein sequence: CASSLVDLTDTQYF.

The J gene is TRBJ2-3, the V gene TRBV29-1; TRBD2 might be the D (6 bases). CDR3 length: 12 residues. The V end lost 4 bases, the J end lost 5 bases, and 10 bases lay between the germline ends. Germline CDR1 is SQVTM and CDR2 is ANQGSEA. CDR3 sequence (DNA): TGCAGCGTTGGCAGAGCGGGAGATACGCAGTATTTT. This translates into CSVGRAGDTQYF.

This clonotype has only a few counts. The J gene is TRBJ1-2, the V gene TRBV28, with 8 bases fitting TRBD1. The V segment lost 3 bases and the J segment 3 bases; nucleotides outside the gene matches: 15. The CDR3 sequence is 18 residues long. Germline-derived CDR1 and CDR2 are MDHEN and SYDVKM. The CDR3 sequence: CASSLFFRLQGADYGYTF. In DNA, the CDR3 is TGTGCCAGCAGTTTGTTTTTTAGGCTCCAGGGGGCTGACTATGGCTACACCTTC.

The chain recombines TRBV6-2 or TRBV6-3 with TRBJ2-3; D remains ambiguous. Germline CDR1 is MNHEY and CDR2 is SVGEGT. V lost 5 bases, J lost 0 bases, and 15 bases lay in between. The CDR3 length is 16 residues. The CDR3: CASSDPPRASTDTQYF. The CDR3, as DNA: TGTGCCAGCAGTGACCCTCCCCGGGCAAGCACAGATACGCAGTATTTT.

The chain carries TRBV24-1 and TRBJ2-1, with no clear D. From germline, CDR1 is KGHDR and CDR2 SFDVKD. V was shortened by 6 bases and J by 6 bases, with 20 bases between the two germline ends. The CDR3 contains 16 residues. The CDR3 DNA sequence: TGTGCCACCAGTCATCTAAGGGCTTTTGCCCTCAATGAGCAGTTCTTC. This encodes CATSHLRAFALNEQFF.

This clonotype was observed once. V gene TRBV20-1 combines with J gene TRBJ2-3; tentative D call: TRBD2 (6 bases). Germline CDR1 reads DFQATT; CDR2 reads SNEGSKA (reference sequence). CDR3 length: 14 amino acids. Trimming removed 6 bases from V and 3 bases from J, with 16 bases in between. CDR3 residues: CSAARRLGTDTQYF. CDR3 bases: TGCAGTGCAGCAAGGCGACTAGGGACAGATACGCAGTATTTT.

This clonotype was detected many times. The CDR3 loop reads CASTQPQGAANEKLFF. The CDR3 DNA reads TGTGCCAGCACCCAACCACAGGGGGCGGCTAATGAAAAACTGTTTTTT. V usage is TRBV28 and J usage is TRBJ1-4, with 9 bases identical to TRBD1. The V segment lost 7 bases and the J segment 3 bases; nucleotides outside the gene matches: 9. Germline V gene data show CDR1 as MDHEN and CDR2 as SYDVKM. The CDR3 consists of 16 residues.

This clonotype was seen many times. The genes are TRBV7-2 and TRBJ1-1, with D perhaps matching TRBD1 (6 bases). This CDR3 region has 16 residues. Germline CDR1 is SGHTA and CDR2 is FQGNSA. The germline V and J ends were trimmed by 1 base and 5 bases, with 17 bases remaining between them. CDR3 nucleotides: TGTGCCAGCAGCTTAGGGGGGGCGGGGCACCGGACTGAAGCTTTCTTT. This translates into CASSLGGAGHRTEAFF.

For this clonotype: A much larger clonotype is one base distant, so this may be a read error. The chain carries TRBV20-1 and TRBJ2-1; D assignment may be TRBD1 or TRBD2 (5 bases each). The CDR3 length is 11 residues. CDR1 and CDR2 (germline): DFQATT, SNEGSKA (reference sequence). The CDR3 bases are TGCAGTGGAGGGGCGTACTATGATCAGTTCTTC. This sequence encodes CSGGAYYDQFF.

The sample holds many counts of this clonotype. For the CDR3, the DNA is TGTGCCAGCACTCCCGGTCTCGGGACAGGGGGCGTCGCTTATGGCTACACCTTC. Translated: CASTPGLGTGGVAYGYTF. V and J are TRBV6-1 and TRBJ1-2; TRBD1 agrees at 12 bases. Looked up from germline, CDR1 is MNHNS and CDR2 is SASEGT. This CDR3 is built from 18 residues. V lost 7 bases to trimming and J lost 5 bases; unmatched junction nucleotides: 17.

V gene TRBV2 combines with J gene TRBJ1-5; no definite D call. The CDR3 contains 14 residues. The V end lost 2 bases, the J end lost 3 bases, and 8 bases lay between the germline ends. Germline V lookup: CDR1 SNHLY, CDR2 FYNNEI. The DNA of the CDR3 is TGTGCCAGCAGTGAATCCCAGGTCAATCAGCCCCAGCATTTT. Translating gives CASSESQVNQPQHF.

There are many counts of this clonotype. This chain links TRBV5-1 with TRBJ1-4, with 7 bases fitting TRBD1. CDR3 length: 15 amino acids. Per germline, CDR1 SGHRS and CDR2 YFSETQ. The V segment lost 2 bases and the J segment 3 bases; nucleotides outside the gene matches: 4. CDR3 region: CASSLQGIANEKLFF. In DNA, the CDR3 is TGCGCCAGCAGCTTACAGGGGATCGCTAATGAAAAACTGTTTTTT.

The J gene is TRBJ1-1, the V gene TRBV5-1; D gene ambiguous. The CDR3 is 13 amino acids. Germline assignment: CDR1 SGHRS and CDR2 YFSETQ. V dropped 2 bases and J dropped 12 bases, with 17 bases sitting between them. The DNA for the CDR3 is TGCGCCAGCAGCTTAGATGGTGGGGTAGGGACTTTCTTT. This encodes CASSLDGGVGTFF.

The CDR3 nucleotides read TGTGCCAGCAGTCCGTGGGCAGGGGGCACTGAAGCTTTCTTT. This gives the protein CASSPWAGGTEAFF. The chain uses TRBV27 and TRBJ1-1; 7 positions match TRBD1. V shed 5 bases and J 4 bases; nucleotides not matched to a gene: 7. CDR3 length equals 14 residues. Looked up from germline, CDR1 is MNHEY and CDR2 is SMNVEV (reference sequence).

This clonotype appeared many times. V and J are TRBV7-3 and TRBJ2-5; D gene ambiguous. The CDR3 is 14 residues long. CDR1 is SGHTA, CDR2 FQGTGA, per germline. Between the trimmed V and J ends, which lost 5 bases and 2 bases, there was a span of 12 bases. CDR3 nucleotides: TGTGCCAGCAGCCCCGGACCCGCTCAAGAGACCCAGTACTTC. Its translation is CASSPGPAQETQYF.

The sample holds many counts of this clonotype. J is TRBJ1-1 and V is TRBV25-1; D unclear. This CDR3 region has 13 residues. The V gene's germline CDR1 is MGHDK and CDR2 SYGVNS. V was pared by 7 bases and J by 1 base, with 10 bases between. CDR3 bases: TGTGCCAGCACTCGGACCTCGAACACTGAAGCTTTCTTT. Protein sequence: CASTRTSNTEAFF.

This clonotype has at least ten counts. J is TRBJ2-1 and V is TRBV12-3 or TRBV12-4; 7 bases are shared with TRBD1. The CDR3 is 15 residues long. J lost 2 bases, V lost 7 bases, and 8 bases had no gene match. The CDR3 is CASIPQGIAYNEQFF. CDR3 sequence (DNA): TGTGCCAGCATCCCACAGGGGATTGCCTACAATGAGCAGTTCTTC.

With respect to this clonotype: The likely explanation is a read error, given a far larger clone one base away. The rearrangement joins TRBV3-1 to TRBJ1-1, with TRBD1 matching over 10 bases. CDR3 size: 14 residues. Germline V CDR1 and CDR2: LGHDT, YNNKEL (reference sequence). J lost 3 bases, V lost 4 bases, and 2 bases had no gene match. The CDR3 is CASSPGTGDTEAFF. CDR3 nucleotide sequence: TGTGCCAGCAGCCCCGGGACAGGGGACACTGAAGCTTTCTTT.

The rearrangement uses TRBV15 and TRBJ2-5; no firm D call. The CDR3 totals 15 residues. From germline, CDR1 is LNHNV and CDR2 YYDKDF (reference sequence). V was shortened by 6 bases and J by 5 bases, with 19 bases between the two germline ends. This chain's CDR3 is CATSGLADPRETQYF. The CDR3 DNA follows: TGTGCCACCAGTGGGTTGGCGGACCCCCGGGAGACCCAGTACTTC.

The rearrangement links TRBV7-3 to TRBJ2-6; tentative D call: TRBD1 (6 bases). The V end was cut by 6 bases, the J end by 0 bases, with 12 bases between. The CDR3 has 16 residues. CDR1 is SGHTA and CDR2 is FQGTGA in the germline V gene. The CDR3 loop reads CASSGQSVSGANVLTF. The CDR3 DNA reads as TGTGCCAGCAGTGGACAGAGTGTCTCTGGGGCCAACGTCCTGACTTTC.

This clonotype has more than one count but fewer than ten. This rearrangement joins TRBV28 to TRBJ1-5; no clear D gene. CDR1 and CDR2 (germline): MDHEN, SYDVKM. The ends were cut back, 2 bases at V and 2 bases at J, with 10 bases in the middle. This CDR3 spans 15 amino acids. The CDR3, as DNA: TGTGCCAGCAGTTTAAGGGAGGTGGGCAATCAGCCCCAGCATTTT. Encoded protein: CASSLREVGNQPQHF.

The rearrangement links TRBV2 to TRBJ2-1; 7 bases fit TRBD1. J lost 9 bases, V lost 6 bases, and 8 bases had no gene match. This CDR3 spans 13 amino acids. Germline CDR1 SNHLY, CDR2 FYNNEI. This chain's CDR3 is CASRPTGVGEQFF. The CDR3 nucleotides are TGTGCCAGCAGGCCCACAGGGGTAGGTGAGCAGTTCTTC.

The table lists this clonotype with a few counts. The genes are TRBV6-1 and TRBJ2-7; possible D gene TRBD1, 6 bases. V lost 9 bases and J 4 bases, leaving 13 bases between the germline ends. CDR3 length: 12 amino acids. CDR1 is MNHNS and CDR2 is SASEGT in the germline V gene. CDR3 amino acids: CASAGTQYEQYF. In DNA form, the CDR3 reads TGTGCCAGTGCCGGGACACAGTACGAGCAGTACTTC.

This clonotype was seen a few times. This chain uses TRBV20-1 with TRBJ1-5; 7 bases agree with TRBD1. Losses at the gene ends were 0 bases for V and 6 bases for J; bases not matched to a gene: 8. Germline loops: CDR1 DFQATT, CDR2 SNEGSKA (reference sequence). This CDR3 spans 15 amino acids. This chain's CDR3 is CSARDLTGVLQPQHF. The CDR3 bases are TGCAGTGCTAGAGATCTCACAGGGGTCCTTCAGCCCCAGCATTTT.